The clone carrying this TCR beta chain turned up a few times. Its antigen is still unknown. The CDR3 has 15 residues. Trimming shortened V by 0 bases and J by 0 bases, and 3 bases separated the two germline ends. Per the germline V gene, CDR1 is ENHRY and CDR2 is SYGVKD. The data were obtained in a study of T-cell memory formation after mild COVID-19. General study points: Mainly CM and EM harbored the contracting CD4+ clones; mainly EMRA harbored the CD8+ ones. Clones contracting day 15 to 85 were balanced CD4/CD8; later expanders leaned CD4+.

Using its own MiXCR run on the 5' RACE reads, TCRdb lists one record per CDR3 protein. The sample gives 55,000 to 75,000 distinct CDR3 sequences, 25% to 35% of which show up once; roughly 45% is in the top ten. Source material: PBMCs or a T cell subset sorted from them (not recorded which). This sequence was found in a man aged 18-30 years who had mild COVID-19 (a few samples of this study predate the infection). Cell type and time point are not known. The J gene is TRBJ2-6, the V gene TRBV10-3; D is unclear. This CDR3 reads CAISESSSGANVLTF. The CDR3 nucleotides read TGTGCCATCAGTGAGTCCAGCTCTGGGGCCAACGTCCTGACTTTC.